This record looks at one T cell receptor (beta chain) sequence and its context. The antigen remains unidentified. Other DNA sequences from this sample encode an identical CDR3 as well. The data belong to a study of OX40 agonist ivuxolimab in advanced cancers. CDR1 and CDR2 from the germline V gene are SNHLY and FYNNEI. V dropped 5 bases and J dropped 2; count of bases not matched to a gene: 1. CDR3 length: 14 residues. The protocol was immunoSEQ multiplex PCR, while the TCRdb copy is restricted to in-frame clones and leaves out a portion. This repertoire shows around 93,000 clones, just under 90% found once; its top ten account for around 1.5%. Study conclusions and caveats: Nonresponders, in some cases, also had low normalized T-cell clonal expansion.

Sequencing used CD4+ or CD8+ T cells sorted from blood, obtained in a trial of the OX40 agonist ivuxolimab. This TCR came from an adult with an advanced solid tumor such as melanoma, head and neck, liver or kidney cancer. The chain has TRBV2 and TRBJ2-7, with 12 nucleotides matching TRBD2. CDR3 nucleotides: TGTGCCAGCAGTCTAGCGGGGGGGCCCTACGAGCAGTACTTC. Encoded protein: CASSLAGGPYEQYF.